The text below deals with one T cell receptor beta chain. Its antigen is undetermined. V lost 3 bases and J lost 3, with 12 bases in between. This CDR3 has 15 amino acids. Germline V gives CDR1 SGHKS, CDR2 YYEKEE (reference sequence). The data were taken from a study of cytomegalovirus exposure and HLA in healthy donors. Whole-study results and caveats: Overall, under 200 TCR beta chains were annotated as cytomegalovirus-associated. When a later analysis was performed, an Asian-associated ancestry cluster reportedly had fewer N-insertions than the approximately 700-donor mean.

PCR used 60 Vbeta primers and 13 Jbeta primers. This table comes from immunoSEQ multiplex PCR, and its TCRdb copy is limited to in-frame clones, with some not included. The data hold around 210,000 clones, with 80% to 90% observed a single time. The TCR was taken from a girl aged 2-10 years in good health and CMV-seronegative. The V gene is TRBV5-5, the J gene TRBJ2-2; unclear D gene. Sequenced: PBMCs. DNA of the CDR3: TGTGCCAGCAGCTACGACTTCCTCTACACCGGGGAGCTGTTTTTT. Translating it yields CASSYDFLYTGELFF.